Reported below is one T cell receptor beta chain. Only in-frame clones appear in the TCRdb table, and some are missing; sequencing was by immunoSEQ multiplex PCR. The sample holds approximately 2.1 million clones, over 90% seen once. This specimen belongs to a study of shared clonotypes between healthy human individuals. The CDR3 is 15 residues long. CDR1 is MNHNY and CDR2 is SVGAGI in the germline V gene (reference sequence). V lost 4 bases, J lost 4 bases, and 16 bases lay in between. The rearrangement links TRBV6-6 to TRBJ1-1; D is possibly TRBD1 (6 bases). Sequencing used naive CD4+ T cells from PBMCs. The subset is: CD45RA+ positively selected. This receptor was obtained from a man between 18 and 35 years old in good health. Some clones in this sample may be carry-over from other donors' samples. CDR3 in amino acids: CASSSPDRHFTEAFF. The CDR3 bases are TGTGCCAGCAGTTCGCCAGACAGGCACTTCACTGAAGCTTTCTTT.